This T cell receptor beta chain stems from a study of T cell responses to AZD1222 COVID-19 vaccine. Whole-study findings and limits: Seropositive status at baseline applied to only five to seven AZD1222 recipients.

Germline lookup yields CDR1 MNHEY and CDR2 SMNVEV (reference sequence). The CDR3 spans 14 residues. The V end was cut by 6 bases, the J end by 4 bases, with 15 bases between. Libraries were prepared by immunoSEQ multiplex PCR; TCRdb keeps only in-frame clonotypes and omits some of them. Of some 97,000 clones detected, 87% appear once; the ten largest clones hold roughly 15%. Worth noting for this clone: Its antigen is as yet unknown.

Sequenced material: peripheral blood, taken on day 0 of AZD1222 vaccination. This chain uses TRBV27 with TRBJ1-2; D is unresolved. The receptor comes from an adult in good health. CDR3 residues: CASSSRGYGYGYTF. DNA of the CDR3: TGTGCCAGCAGCTCCCGGGGATACGGCTATGGCTACACCTTC.